This TCR beta chain was observed in a study of blood T cell repertoires in COVID-19 (dated by TCRdb to the early 2020s). Study-level background: Samples from collaborators originated in the United States, Italy and Spain and spanned both the acute and convalescent phases of COVID-19. The prospective study material was composed of cDNA or gDNA derived from T cells, B-cell-depleted T cells, or PBMCs. The dataset comprised deeply sampled blood TCRbeta repertoires from subjects exposed to, actively infected with, or recovered from COVID-19. The repertoires were made available in a free public database intended to serve as a resource for research on the immune response to SARS-CoV-2. The samples were drawn from two sources: the first 160 participants of the ongoing ImmuneRACE study, and 950 to 1,500 subjects contributed by 6 global collaborators. A de-identified subject ID, COVID-19 status, age in years and sex were almost always included in the sample metadata. Where available, HLA class I and class II types were taken from metadata supplied by the sample provider and were not determined by assay-based typing.

In Seattle, one collaborating source enrolled patients while the infection was active and tracked those patients longitudinally over the course of disease. Each collaborating institution followed its own protocols to collect whole blood in K2EDTA tubes. For TCRbeta analysis, collaborators shipped samples in one of three forms: frozen whole blood, isolated PBMCs, or DNA extracted from either of those sample types. What the work shows at the level of the full study, not this receptor alone: Clinical and demographic metadata were provided uncurated, with the amount varying by source and participant.

The germline V gene (reference sequence) sets CDR1 to LNHDA and CDR2 to SQIVND. The germline ends are 10 bases apart after V is trimmed by 5 bases and J by 6 bases. Including cysteine and phenylalanine, the CDR3 has 12 amino acids. This entry keeps only the CDR3 DNA: 36 bases, framed from base 1. TCRbeta CDR3 regions were amplified from genomic DNA using the immunoSEQ Assay, a bias-controlled multiplex PCR. As for the authors' bioinformatics: Within the assay, amplification of reference gene primers was used to estimate how many nucleated cells each sample contained. To quantify the absolute abundance of each unique TCRbeta CDR3 rearrangement, sequence reads were collapsed and filtered. For each sample, productive Simpson clonality was calculated as the square root of Simpson's diversity index over productive rearrangements. Not all clones reach the TCRdb copy of this immuneACCESS table, which keeps in-frame sequences only. Checked studies attribute under half of the gap to unresolved V genes and leave the rest unexplained. From that table come the V and J calls and clone size; the DNA was used to work out D and trimming. This sample gives 270,000 or so clones in total; just under 90% of them show up just once. More than 9.5% of the sample is in the top ten clones.

Regarding this clone: Its specific antigen is unknown. No base-level quality is on record; no much larger clone is a single base apart.

The sequence derives from a woman aged 30 to 39 with COVID-19, enrolled during active disease. The sample taken for sequencing was peripheral blood. The chain is assembled from TRBV19 and TRBJ1-1, with TRBD1 as a weak D call on 5 bases. CDR3 protein: CASSQQGPEAFF. The bases read TGTGCCAGTAGTCAGCAGGGCCCTGAAGCTTTCTTT.